These 27 T cell receptor beta chains were sequenced from one sample in a study of blood T cells in healthy people across ages. The second PCR ran roughly 7 to 11 cycles with a sample-barcoded 5' primer and J-beta primers. TCRdb re-called the 5' RACE reads through MiXCR, storing one row per CDR3 protein. This table has hundreds of thousands of distinct CDR3 sequences, about 28% appearing once. Sequencing used blood. Source of these receptors: a woman of 80 years or more in good health.

A remark on this clonotype: A much larger clone differs by one base, so this may be a read error. This chain links TRBV9 with TRBJ2-3; either TRBD1 or TRBD2 may fit D (7 bases each). CDR3 length: 15 amino acids. Germline assignment: CDR1 SGDLS and CDR2 YYNGEE. The CDR3 sequence is CASSGSGTVTDTRYF. In DNA, the CDR3 is TGTGCCAGCAGCGGGAGCGGGACAGTCACAGATACGCGGTATTTT.

This clonotype has more than one count but fewer than ten. This may come from a read error, since a much larger clone is one base off. V and J are TRBV7-9 and TRBJ2-1; 10 positions match TRBD2. The end of the DNA fits TRBJ2-7 better, so the J call may be wrong. Germline V lookup: CDR1 SEHNR, CDR2 FQNEAQ (reference sequence). CDR3 size: 16 residues. The CDR3 DNA reads TGTGCCAGCGGGCTAGCGGGGGATAGCTCCTACAATGAGCAGTACTTC. It yields the protein CASGLAGDSSYNEQYF.

This clonotype was observed at least ten times. The chain joins TRBV7-2 to TRBJ2-1; D call uncertain. Deletions cut 5 bases from V and 4 bases from J, with 15 bases between. The CDR3 runs to 15 residues. Germline assignment: CDR1 SGHTA and CDR2 FQGNSA. For the CDR3, the DNA is TGTGCCAGCAGCCTCGTGAGAGGACCATACAATGAGCAGTTCTTC. This gives the protein CASSLVRGPYNEQFF.

The J gene is TRBJ1-5, the V gene TRBV6-2 or TRBV6-3; D not certain. This CDR3 region has 14 residues. The germline V gene encodes CDR1 MNHEY and CDR2 SVGEGT. V dropped 6 bases and J dropped 6 bases, with 15 bases sitting between them. CDR3 in DNA: TGTGCCAGCAGCCCCCGACGGGGTCGTCAGCCCCAGCATTTT. This encodes CASSPRRGRQPQHF.

The chain links TRBV7-9 to TRBJ2-1; 8 bases are a match to TRBD2. J was trimmed by 10 bases and V by 4 bases; bases with no gene match: 12. Germline V gene data show CDR1 as SEHNR and CDR2 as FQNEAQ (reference sequence). This CDR3 region has 15 residues. The CDR3 region is CASSSVAGWVGEQFF. The DNA for the CDR3 is TGTGCCAGCAGCTCTGTAGCGGGGTGGGTAGGGGAGCAGTTCTTC.

This clonotype was counted between two and nine times. The chain has TRBV20-1 and TRBJ1-1, with D possibly being TRBD1 (5 bases). Germline assignment: CDR1 DFQATT and CDR2 SNEGSKA (reference sequence). The CDR3 extends over 11 amino acids. CDR3 residues: CRCGGRQEAFF. The DNA of the CDR3 is TGCCGATGCGGGGGAAGGCAGGAAGCTTTCTTT.

Concerning this clonotype: This may come from a read error, since a much larger clone is one base off. The chain uses TRBV10-3 and TRBJ1-6; D is unclear. V was pared by 6 bases and J by 5 bases, with 11 bases between. The V gene's germline CDR1 is ENHRY and CDR2 SYGVKD. The length of the CDR3 is 14 residues. CDR3 DNA: TGTGCCATCAGGGAGGAACAGAATAATTCACCCCTCCACTTT. Translated: CAIREEQNNSPLHF.

V is TRBV27 and J is TRBJ2-1; no firm D call. The CDR3 consists of 18 residues. V was clipped by 4 bases and J by 1 base, with 20 bases between them. Germline CDR1 is MNHEY and CDR2 is SMNVEV (reference sequence). CDR3 residues: CASSYGPGQFWSYNEQFF. The CDR3 nucleotides read TGTGCCAGCAGTTATGGGCCCGGGCAATTTTGGTCCTACAATGAGCAGTTCTTC.

In the case of this clonotype: The germline gene is not matched at one end of the junction; a read error may be the cause. V and J are TRBV6-6 and TRBJ2-1; D could derive from TRBD1 or TRBD2 (5 bases each). This CDR3 contains 17 residues. Germline CDR1 is MNHNY and CDR2 is SVGAGI (reference sequence). CDR3: CTSSQGQLGASYNEQFF. CDR3 in DNA: TGTACCAGCAGCCAGGGTCAACTGGGAGCATCCTACAATGAGCAGTTCTTC.

This clonotype was recorded many times. The chain has TRBV7-2 and TRBJ1-2; D unresolved. V was pared by 5 bases and J by 4 bases, with 11 bases between. The CDR3 covers 13 residues. Germline CDR1 SGHTA, CDR2 FQGNSA. The CDR3 reads CASSQLAGYGYTF. The CDR3 DNA reads as TGTGCCAGCAGCCAACTGGCAGGCTATGGCTACACCTTC.

There are many counts of this clonotype. A much larger clone lies one base from this, so it may be a read error. The chain has TRBV5-5 and TRBJ1-2, with a possible D match to TRBD1 (5 bases). Trimming took 4 bases from V and 4 from J, leaving 14 bases between them. The V gene's germline CDR1 is SGHKS and CDR2 YYEKEE (reference sequence). This CDR3 has 14 residues. The chain's CDR3 is CASSRTGTVYGYTF. CDR3 DNA sequence: TGTGCCAGCAGCCGGACCGGGACGGTCTATGGCTACACCTTC.

This clonotype showed up many times. This rearrangement joins TRBV6-2 or TRBV6-3 to TRBJ2-2; tentative D call: TRBD1 (5 bases). V lost 7 bases, J lost 5 bases, and 17 bases lay in between. CDR1 MNHEY and CDR2 SVGEGT come from the germline V gene. This CDR3 contains 15 residues. This chain's CDR3 is CASMPNRIQTGELFF. CDR3 nucleotides: TGTGCCAGCATGCCTAACAGGATTCAGACCGGGGAGCTGTTTTTT.

Details on this clonotype: A much larger clone sits a single nucleotide away, making a read error possible. The chain links TRBV6-5 to TRBJ1-5; TRBD1 aligns across 9 bases. The CDR3 consists of 13 residues. The germline gives CDR1 MNHEY, CDR2 SVGAGI. CDR3 sequence (DNA): TGTGCCTGCAGCCGGGACAGGGTTCAGCCCCAGCATTTT. Encoded protein: CACSRDRVQPQHF.

This clonotype has at least ten counts. The rearrangement links TRBV7-2 to TRBJ2-7; D remains unclear. Germline V gives CDR1 SGHTA, CDR2 FQGNSA. V lost 6 bases and J lost 3, with 15 bases in between. The CDR3 extends over 14 amino acids. This CDR3 reads CASSLPSDIYEQYF. The CDR3 bases are TGTGCCAGCAGTTTGCCCTCCGACATCTACGAGCAGTACTTC.

With regard to this clonotype: This may arise from a read error, as a much more abundant clone is one base away. Here the CDR3 omits its conserved ending phenylalanine or tryptophan, so a read error is the likely source. The chain links TRBV3-1 to TRBJ1-2; D may be TRBD1 (5 bases). The CDR3 has 13 amino acids. Per germline, CDR1 LGHDT and CDR2 YNNKEL (reference sequence). V lost 4 bases and J 4 bases, leaving 10 bases between the germline ends. The CDR3 DNA follows: TGTGCCAGCAGCCCGATCGGGGCCTATGGCTACACCTTA. Translation gives CASSPIGAYGYTL.

This clonotype was observed many times. The junction shows a germline mismatch at one end, possibly a read error. The V call is TRBV4-1, the J call TRBJ2-3; TRBD2 aligns across 7 bases. The CDR3 sequence is 18 residues long. Germline CDR1 and CDR2: MGHRA and YSYEKL. Here the CDR3 DNA reads TGCGCCAGCAACCAAAATCCTCGCGGGACTACCTTCTCAGATACGCAGTATTTT. Translation: CASNQNPRGTTFSDTQYF.

Remarks on this clonotype: The conserved phenylalanine or tryptophan is not found at the CDR3 terminus, so this likely reflects a read error. No DNA is shown, since the ends of the CDR3 on it are uncertain; the CDR3 is the one TCRdb lists. The chain recombines TRBV15 with TRBJ2-7; the table's D call, TRBD2, has no DNA check behind it. The germline V gene encodes CDR1 LNHNV and CDR2 YYDKDF (reference sequence). The CDR3 is 15 residues long, counting both termini. This chain's CDR3 is CATSRNSPILLRAVL.

A few counts support this clonotype. A much larger clonotype is one base distant, so this may be a read error. The V call is TRBV6-6, the J call TRBJ1-6, with D unresolved. CDR1 is MNHNY, CDR2 SVGAGI, per germline (reference sequence). The CDR3 totals 15 residues. The CDR3 loop reads CASSYESSYNSPPHF. CDR3 nucleotide sequence: TGTGCCAGCAGTTACGAGAGCTCCTATAATTCACCCCCCCACTTT.

This clonotype was detected many times. V and J are TRBV20-1 and TRBJ2-3, with no clear D. The CDR3 covers 12 residues. Germline assignment: CDR1 DFQATT and CDR2 SNEGSKA (reference sequence). Trimming removed 3 bases from V and 1 base from J, with 5 bases in between. Here the CDR3 DNA reads TGCAGTGCTAGTCCAGGCACAGATACGCAGTATTTT. Its translation is CSASPGTDTQYF.

The table lists this clonotype with many counts. V is TRBV20-1 and J is TRBJ2-5; D is perhaps TRBD2 (6 bases). CDR1 and CDR2 (germline): DFQATT, SNEGSKA (reference sequence). The CDR3 spans 10 residues. The CDR3 here is CSGSQETQYF. Here the CDR3 DNA reads TGCAGCGGGAGTCAAGAGACCCAGTACTTC.

This clonotype has a handful of counts. CDR3 sequence reads: CSARKTGKSSPLHF. CDR3 sequence (DNA): TGCAGTGCTAGAAAGACAGGAAAGAGTTCACCCCTCCACTTT. The chain couples TRBV20-1 to TRBJ1-6, with D possibly TRBD1 on 6 matching bases. The V and J ends lost 2 bases and 9 bases respectively, with 14 bases between them. CDR3 length: 14 residues. Looked up from germline, CDR1 is DFQATT and CDR2 is SNEGSKA (reference sequence).

There are a few counts of this clonotype. A much larger clone differs by one base, so this may be a read error. The chain carries TRBV20-1 and TRBJ2-1, with unresolved D. The J call is uncertain, as TRBJ2-7 better fits the DNA end. Germline V gene data show CDR1 as DFQATT and CDR2 as SNEGSKA (reference sequence). This CDR3 has 13 residues. This CDR3 is CSARKSSYNEQYF. In DNA, the CDR3 is TGCAGTGCTAGGAAGAGCTCCTACAATGAGCAGTACTTC.

Concerning this clonotype itself: Since a much larger clone is just one base distant, this may be a read error. The rearrangement links TRBV6-1 to TRBJ2-4; D unresolved. Trimming took 11 bases from V and 0 from J, leaving 20 bases between them. There are 16 residues in the CDR3. In germline, CDR1 is MNHNS, CDR2 SASEGT. The CDR3 loop is CACIDDGLIAKNIQYF. Here the CDR3 DNA reads TGTGCCTGCATAGACGACGGATTAATAGCCAAAAACATTCAGTACTTC.

This clonotype was seen more than once but under ten times. Possible read error: a much larger clone is one base away. This sequence joins TRBV6-2 or TRBV6-3 and TRBJ2-5; TRBD1 agrees at 7 bases. The J call may be wrong; the DNA end is better matched by TRBJ2-7. The germline gives CDR1 MNHEY, CDR2 SVGEGT. The CDR3 is 14 residues long. The CDR3 protein is CASSWRQGSDEQYF. The DNA of the CDR3 is TGTGCCAGCAGTTGGAGACAGGGTAGTGACGAGCAGTACTTC.

Ten or more counts support this clonotype. The V gene is TRBV6-2 or TRBV6-3, the J gene TRBJ2-7; no firm D call. Germline V gene lookup returns CDR1 MNHEY and CDR2 SVGEGT. The CDR3 totals 11 residues. Trimming stripped 8 bases from V and 4 bases from J, with 9 bases between. The CDR3 region is CASGQAYEQYF. The CDR3 DNA reads as TGTGCCAGCGGGCAGGCTTACGAGCAGTACTTC.

This clonotype came up many times. The rearrangement links TRBV6-4 to TRBJ2-1; D unresolved. V was clipped by 5 bases and J by 8 bases, with 13 bases between them. CDR3 length: 13 amino acids. Germline loops: CDR1 MRHNA, CDR2 SNTAGT. The CDR3 nucleotides are TGTGCCAGCAGTTATATATTAGGCTATGAGCAGTTCTTC. This translates into CASSYILGYEQFF.

This clonotype was recorded at least ten times. CDR3 DNA: TGTGCCAGCAACCTCGCGGGGGTGACCTACGAGCAGTACTTC. It codes for CASNLAGVTYEQYF. V gene TRBV12-3 or TRBV12-4 combines with J gene TRBJ2-7, with 7 bases identical to TRBD2. This CDR3 comprises 14 residues. V was clipped by 7 bases and J by 2 bases; unmatched bases: 8.